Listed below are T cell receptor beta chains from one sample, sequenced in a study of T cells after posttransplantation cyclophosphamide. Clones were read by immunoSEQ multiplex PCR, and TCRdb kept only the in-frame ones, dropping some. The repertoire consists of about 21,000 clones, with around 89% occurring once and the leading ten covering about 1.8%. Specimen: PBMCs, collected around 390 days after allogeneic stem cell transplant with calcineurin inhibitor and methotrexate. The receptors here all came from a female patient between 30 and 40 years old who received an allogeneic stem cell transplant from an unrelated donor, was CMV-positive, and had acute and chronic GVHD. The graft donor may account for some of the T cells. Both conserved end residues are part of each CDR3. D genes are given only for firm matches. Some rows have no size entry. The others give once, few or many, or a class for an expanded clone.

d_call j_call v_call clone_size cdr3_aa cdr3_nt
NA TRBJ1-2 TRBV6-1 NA CASSEGRGLSYGYTF TGTGCCAGCAGTGAAGGCAGGGGCCTATCCTATGGCTACACCTTC
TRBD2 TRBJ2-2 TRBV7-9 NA CASSLPLADPNTGELFF TGTGCCAGCAGCTTACCCCTAGCGGATCCGAACACCGGGGAGCTGTTTTTT
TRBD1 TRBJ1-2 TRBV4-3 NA CASSRPGQAPNYGYTF TGCGCCAGCAGCCGGCCGGGACAGGCCCCAAACTATGGCTACACCTTC
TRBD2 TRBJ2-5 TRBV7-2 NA CASSETGGTQYF TGTGCCAGCAGCGAGACGGGGGGGACCCAGTACTTC
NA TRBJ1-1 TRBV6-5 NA CASTQGQFFVGEAFF TGTGCCAGCACCCAAGGACAGTTCTTTGTGGGTGAAGCTTTCTTT
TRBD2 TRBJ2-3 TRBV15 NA CATSSLTLLAGKETDTQYF TGTGCCACCAGCAGCCTCACCCTGCTAGCGGGAAAAGAAACAGATACGCAGTATTTT
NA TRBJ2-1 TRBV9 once CASSEWGSRGDEQFF TGTGCCAGCAGCGAGTGGGGGAGCAGGGGCGATGAGCAGTTCTTC
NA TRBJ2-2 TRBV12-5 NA CASGPIDRAGTGELFF TGTGCTAGTGGCCCTATCGACAGGGCGGGGACCGGGGAGCTGTTTTTT
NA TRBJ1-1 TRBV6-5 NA CASSPDTLNTEAFF TGTGCCAGCAGTCCGGACACCTTGAACACTGAAGCTTTCTTT
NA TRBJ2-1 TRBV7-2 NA CASSQDWGVWNEQFF TGTGCCAGCAGTCAAGACTGGGGGGTTTGGAATGAGCAGTTCTTC
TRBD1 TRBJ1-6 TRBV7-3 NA CASGDDRDNSPLHF TGTGCCAGCGGAGATGACAGGGATAATTCACCCCTCCACTTT
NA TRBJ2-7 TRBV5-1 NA CASSLASVQERNEQYF TGCGCCAGCAGCTTGGCGTCGGTTCAGGAACGGAACGAGCAGTACTTC
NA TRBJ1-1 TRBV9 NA CASSVATGWTEAFF TGTGCCAGCAGCGTAGCGACAGGTTGGACTGAAGCTTTCTTT
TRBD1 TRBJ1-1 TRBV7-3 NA CASSSTGAGTEAFF TGTGCCAGCAGCTCCACAGGGGCGGGCACTGAAGCTTTCTTT
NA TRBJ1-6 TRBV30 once CAWSLRLVRVRNSPLHF TGTGCCTGGAGTCTCCGCCTGGTCCGGGTGAGGAATTCACCCCTCCACTTT
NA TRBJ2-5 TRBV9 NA CASSVAPDRQETQYF TGTGCCAGCAGCGTAGCCCCGGACAGACAAGAGACCCAGTACTTC
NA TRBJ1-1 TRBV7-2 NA CASRRDRNTEAFF TGTGCCAGCAGACGAGACAGAAACACTGAAGCTTTCTTT
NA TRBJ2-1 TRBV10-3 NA CAISESTSRYNEQFF TGTGCCATCAGTGAGTCTACCTCGCGCTACAATGAGCAGTTCTTC
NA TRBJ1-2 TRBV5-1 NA CASSLSWGRYGYTF TGCGCCAGCAGCTTGTCATGGGGGAGGTATGGCTACACCTTC
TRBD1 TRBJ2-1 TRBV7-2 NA CASSSTGEPTYNEQFF TGTGCCAGCAGCTCGACAGGGGAGCCGACCTACAATGAGCAGTTCTTC
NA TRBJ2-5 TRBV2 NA CASSPRGLEETQYF TGTGCCAGCAGTCCACGGGGACTCGAAGAGACCCAGTACTTC
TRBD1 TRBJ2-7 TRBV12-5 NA CASGPGQALTYEQYF TGTGCTAGCGGGCCGGGACAGGCATTGACCTACGAGCAGTACTTC
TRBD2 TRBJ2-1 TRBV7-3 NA CASSDGTSGTDEQFF TGTGCCAGCAGCGACGGGACTAGCGGGACGGATGAGCAGTTCTTC
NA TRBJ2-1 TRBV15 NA CATSRRGSYNEQFF TGTGCCACCAGCAGGCGGGGCTCCTACAATGAGCAGTTCTTC
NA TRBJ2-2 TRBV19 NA CASRMRHPTGELFF TGTGCCAGTAGAATGCGCCATCCCACCGGGGAGCTGTTTTTT
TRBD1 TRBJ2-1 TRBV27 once CASSLNGQVYNEQFF TGTGCCAGCAGTTTAAATGGACAGGTCTACAATGAGCAGTTCTTC
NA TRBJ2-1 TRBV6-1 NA CASSLGLAREQFF TGTGCCAGCAGCCTAGGACTGGCTCGTGAGCAGTTCTTC
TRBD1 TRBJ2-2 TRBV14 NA CASSQWGQGNTGELFF TGTGCCAGCAGCCAATGGGGACAGGGGAACACCGGGGAGCTGTTTTTT
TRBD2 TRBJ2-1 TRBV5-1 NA CASSGGTRDYNEQFF TGCGCCAGCAGCGGTGGGACTAGAGACTACAATGAGCAGTTCTTC
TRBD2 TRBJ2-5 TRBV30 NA CAGGEGFRPSETQYF TGTGCCGGCGGGGAGGGATTTAGGCCCTCGGAGACCCAGTACTTC
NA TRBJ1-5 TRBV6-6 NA CASSYMPGYQPQHF TGTGCCAGCAGTTATATGCCCGGTTATCAGCCCCAGCATTTT
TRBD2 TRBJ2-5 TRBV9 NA CASSVETSGGQETQYF TGTGCCAGCAGCGTAGAGACTAGCGGGGGTCAAGAGACCCAGTACTTC
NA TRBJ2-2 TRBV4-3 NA CASSQEALFF TGCGCCAGCAGCCAAGAGGCGCTGTTTTTT
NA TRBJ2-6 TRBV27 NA CASQPRDSLSSGANVLTF TGTGCCAGCCAACCCCGTGACTCTCTGAGCTCTGGGGCCAACGTCCTGACTTTC
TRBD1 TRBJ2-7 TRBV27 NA CASSLDRTGRYEQYF TGTGCCAGCAGTTTAGACCGGACAGGGCGGTACGAGCAGTACTTC
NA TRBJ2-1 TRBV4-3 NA CASSQDLSESYNEQFF TGCGCCAGCAGCCAAGATTTGAGTGAGTCCTACAATGAGCAGTTCTTC
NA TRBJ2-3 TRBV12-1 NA CASSFGNLSGPCRTDTQYF TGTGCCAGCAGCTTTGGGAATCTTAGCGGCCCCTGTCGCACAGATACGCAGTATTTT
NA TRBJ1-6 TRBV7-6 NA CASSPEGLTRGSPLHF TGTGCCAGCAGCCCGGAGGGGCTAACACGCGGTTCACCCCTCCACTTT
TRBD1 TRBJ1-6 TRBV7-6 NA CASSLEQGSSYNSPLHF TGTGCCAGCAGCTTGGAACAGGGGTCCTCCTATAATTCACCCCTCCACTTT
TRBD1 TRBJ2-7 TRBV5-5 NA CASSIGQGALEQYF TGTGCCAGCAGCATTGGACAGGGGGCGTTGGAGCAGTACTTC
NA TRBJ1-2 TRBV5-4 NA CASRYFSGSGYTF TGTGCCAGCAGGTATTTTTCTGGCTCCGGCTACACCTTC
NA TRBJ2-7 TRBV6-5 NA CASSYTGHTLYEQYF TGTGCCAGCAGTTACACGGGACATACCCTCTACGAGCAGTACTTC
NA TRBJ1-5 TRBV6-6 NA CASWKGDQPQHF TGTGCCAGCTGGAAAGGGGATCAGCCCCAGCATTTT
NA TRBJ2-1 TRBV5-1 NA CASSLEQYNEQFF TGCGCCAGCAGCTTGGAACAGTACAATGAGCAGTTCTTC
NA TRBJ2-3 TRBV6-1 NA CASSDRGTDTQYF TGTGCCAGCAGTGACAGGGGCACAGATACGCAGTATTTT
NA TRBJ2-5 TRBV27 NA CASSFGGLQTQYF TGTGCCAGCAGTTTCGGGGGTTTGCAGACCCAGTACTTC
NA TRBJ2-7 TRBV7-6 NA CASSLPPGAGFYEQYF TGTGCCAGCAGCCTACCCCCTGGGGCGGGGTTCTACGAGCAGTACTTC
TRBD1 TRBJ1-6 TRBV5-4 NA CASSTTGGARGNSPLHF TGTGCCAGCAGCACCACAGGGGGCGCGAGGGGTAATTCACCCCTCCACTTT
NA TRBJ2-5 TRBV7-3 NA CASSLTLQETQYF TGTGCCAGCAGCTTAACGCTACAAGAGACCCAGTACTTC
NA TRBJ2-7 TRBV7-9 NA CASSLGEREQYF TGTGCCAGCAGCTTAGGAGAGCGCGAGCAGTACTTC
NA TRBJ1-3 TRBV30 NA CAWSVAPGFVSGNTIYF TGTGCCTGGAGTGTAGCGCCGGGGTTCGTCTCTGGAAACACCATATATTTT
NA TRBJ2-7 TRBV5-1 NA CASSLTRVNEQYF TGCGCCAGCAGCTTGACTCGAGTAAACGAGCAGTACTTC
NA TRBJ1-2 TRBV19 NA CASSPSRLTRISNYGYTF TGTGCCAGTAGTCCTTCTCGACTAACTCGTATCTCAAACTATGGCTACACCTTC
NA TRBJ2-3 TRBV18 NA CASSPRTQGTDTQYF TGTGCCAGCTCACCAAGAACTCAGGGTACAGATACGCAGTATTTT
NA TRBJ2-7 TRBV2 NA CASSAGSYEQYF TGTGCCAGCAGTGCGGGGAGCTACGAGCAGTACTTC
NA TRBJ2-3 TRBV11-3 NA CASSLGARGTDTQYF TGTGCCAGCAGCTTAGGAGCCAGGGGAACAGATACGCAGTATTTT